This T cell receptor beta chain was recorded in a study of tumor-infiltrating lymphocytes in oesophageal squamous cell carcinoma. This clonotype has a handful of counts. Given a much more abundant clone one base away, this may be a read error. The CDR3 spans 12 residues. V lost 4 bases and J lost 12, with 12 bases in between. The germline gives CDR1 KGHDR, CDR2 SFDVKD. From the PCR reads, TCRdb called clonotypes with MiXCR, one entry per CDR3 protein. The data show just under 20,000 distinct CDR3 sequences, with 40% to 50% seen just once and roughly 13% held by the top ten. This clonotype was sampled from a male donor with esophageal squamous cell carcinoma. Input material: normal esophageal tissue next to the tumor. The gene calls are TRBV24-1 and TRBJ2-1, with D hard to call. CDR3 DNA: TGTGCCACCAGTGACGGAAGAAGAAGGCAGTTCTTC. Protein product: CATSDGRRRQFF.